This T cell receptor (beta chain) was found in a study of cytomegalovirus exposure and HLA in healthy donors. PCR amplification relied on 60 Vbeta primers (plus 13 Jbeta primers). Some clones are missing from TCRdb's copy, which holds only in-frame ones; the method was immunoSEQ multiplex PCR. The table includes about 150,000 clones, 74% detected once. The germline V and J ends were trimmed by 4 bases and 3 bases, with 10 bases remaining between them. The germline V gene encodes CDR1 MNHEY and CDR2 SMNVEV (reference sequence). The CDR3 runs 13 residues. The receptor was derived from a young man in good health and CMV-seropositive. V usage is TRBV27 and J usage is TRBJ2-7, with no clear D. The sequencing input was PBMCs. In DNA form, the CDR3 reads TGTGCCAGCAGTTACTACGGATTCTACGAGCAGTACTTC. Residues: CASSYYGFYEQYF.